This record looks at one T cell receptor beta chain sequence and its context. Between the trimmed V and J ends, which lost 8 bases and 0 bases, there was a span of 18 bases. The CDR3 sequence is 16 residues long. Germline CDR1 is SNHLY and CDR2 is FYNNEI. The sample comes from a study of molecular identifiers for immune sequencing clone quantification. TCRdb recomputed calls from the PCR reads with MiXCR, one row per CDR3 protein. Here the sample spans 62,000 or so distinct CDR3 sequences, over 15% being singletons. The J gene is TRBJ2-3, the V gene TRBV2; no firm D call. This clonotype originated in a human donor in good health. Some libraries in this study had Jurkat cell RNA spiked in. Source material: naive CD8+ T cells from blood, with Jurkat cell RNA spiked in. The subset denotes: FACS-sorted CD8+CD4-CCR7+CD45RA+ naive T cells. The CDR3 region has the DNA TGTGCCAGCCCACCCGAGGAGACTTCTAGCACAGATACGCAGTATTTT. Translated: CASPPEETSSTDTQYF.